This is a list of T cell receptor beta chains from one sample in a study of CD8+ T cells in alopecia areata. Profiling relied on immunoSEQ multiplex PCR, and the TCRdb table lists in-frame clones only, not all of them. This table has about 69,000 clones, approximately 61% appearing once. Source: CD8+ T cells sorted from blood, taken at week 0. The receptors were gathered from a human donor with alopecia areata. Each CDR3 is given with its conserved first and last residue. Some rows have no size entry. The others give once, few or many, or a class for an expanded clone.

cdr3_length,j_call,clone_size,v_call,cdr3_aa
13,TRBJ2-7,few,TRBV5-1,CASSVGQGIEQYF
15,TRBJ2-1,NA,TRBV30,CACPLGAASYNEQFF
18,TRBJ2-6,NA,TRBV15,CATSRGQGLRSGANVLTF
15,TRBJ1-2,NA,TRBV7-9,CASSSETGPDYGYTF
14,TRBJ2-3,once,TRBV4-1,CASSQEGSTDTQYF
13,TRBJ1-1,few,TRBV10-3,CAIRADINTEAFF
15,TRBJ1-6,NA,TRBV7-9,CASSLEWGSNSPLHF
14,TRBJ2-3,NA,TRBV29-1,CSVSGTGHPDTQYF
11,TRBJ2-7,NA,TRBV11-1,CASSWTYEQYF
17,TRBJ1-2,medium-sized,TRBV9,CASSRTGKRGANYGYTF
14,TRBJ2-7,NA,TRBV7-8,CASSIWGRPYEQYF
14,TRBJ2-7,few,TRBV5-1,CASSSGTSGYEQYF
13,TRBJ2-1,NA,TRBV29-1,CSVEEVSYNEQFF
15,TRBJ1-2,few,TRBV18,CASSPPLTDWYGYTF
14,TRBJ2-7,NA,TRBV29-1,CSAGDRGPPYEQYF
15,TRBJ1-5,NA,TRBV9,CASSVGTGMNQPQHF
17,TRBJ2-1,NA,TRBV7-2,CASSQDSAGGPGNEQFF
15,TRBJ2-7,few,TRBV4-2,CASSQEGRTSYEQYF
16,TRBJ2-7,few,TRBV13,CASSLGTRGSSYEQYF
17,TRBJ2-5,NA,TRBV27,CASTLSGSSGYQETQYF
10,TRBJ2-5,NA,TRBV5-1,CASAGETQYF
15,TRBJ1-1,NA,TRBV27,CASSSRAAVNTEAFF
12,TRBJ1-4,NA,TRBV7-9,CASRLGAEKLLF
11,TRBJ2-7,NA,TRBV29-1,CSGQDSYEQYF
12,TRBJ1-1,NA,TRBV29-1,CSVRGANTEAFF